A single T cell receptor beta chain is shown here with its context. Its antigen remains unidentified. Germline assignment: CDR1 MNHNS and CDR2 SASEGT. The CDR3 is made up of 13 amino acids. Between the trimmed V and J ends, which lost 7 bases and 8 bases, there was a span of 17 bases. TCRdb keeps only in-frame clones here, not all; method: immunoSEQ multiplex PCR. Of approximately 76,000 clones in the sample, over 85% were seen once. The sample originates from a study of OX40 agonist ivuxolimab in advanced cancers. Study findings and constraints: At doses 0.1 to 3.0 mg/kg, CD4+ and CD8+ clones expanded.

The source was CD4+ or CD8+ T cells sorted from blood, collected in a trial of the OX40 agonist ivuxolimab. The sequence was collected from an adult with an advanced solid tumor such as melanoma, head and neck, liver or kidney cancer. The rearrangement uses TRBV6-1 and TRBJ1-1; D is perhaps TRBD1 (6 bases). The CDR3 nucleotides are TGTGCCAGCACAGACAGGCTGGAGTGGGAAGCTTTCTTT. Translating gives CASTDRLEWEAFF.